Detailed here is one T cell receptor beta chain. Other DNA variants within this sample encode the same CDR3. The data belong to a study of shared clonotypes between healthy human individuals. The germline gives CDR1 SEHNR, CDR2 FQNEAQ (reference sequence). CDR3 length: 14 amino acids. The V end lost 2 bases, the J end lost 2 bases, and 10 bases lay between the germline ends. The table came from immunoSEQ multiplex PCR; TCRdb's copy has only in-frame clones and leaves some out. This table has roughly 2.4 million clones, around 95% appearing once. The sample consisted of naive CD4+ T cells sorted from blood. Indicated subset: CD45RA+ positively selected. The rearrangement links TRBV7-9 to TRBJ2-7; possibly TRBD1 or TRBD2 for D (5 bases each). The TCR was taken from a man between 18 and 35 years old in good health. The DNA for the CDR3 is TGTGCCAGCAGCTTATCGGGGACCCCCTACGAGCAGTACTTC. As protein: CASSLSGTPYEQYF.